A selection of T cell receptor beta chains follows, all from one sample in a study of shared T cell receptors in the human thymus. This table comes from immunoSEQ multiplex PCR, and its TCRdb copy is limited to in-frame clones, with some not included. The sample records some 700,000 clones, roughly 90% being singletons. Another study also made use of these data, one on human thymus T cells.

Sequencing was carried out using thymocytes. The receptors originated from a boy younger than two with a congenital heart defect. Both conserved end residues are part of each CDR3. The order of the fields is clone size, V gene, J gene, D gene, CDR3 DNA, CDR3 protein. The D gene is left open where the match is weak. Expanded clones are given a class, and other clones once, few, many or no size at all.

NA	TRBV5-4	TRBJ2-3	TRBD2	TGTGCCAGCAGCCCCTCTAGCGGACGAATTAGGGGTACGCAGTATTTT	CASSPSSGRIRGTQYF
once	TRBV9	TRBJ2-3	NA	TGTGCCAGCAGCCCCCCCCGGGGGGCGAGCACAGATACGCAGTATTTT	CASSPPRGASTDTQYF
once	TRBV28	TRBJ2-1	TRBD2	TGTGCCAGCAGTTTACCCCGCCAAGCGGGAGATAATGAGCAGTTCTTC	CASSLPRQAGDNEQFF
few	TRBV9	TRBJ2-1	TRBD2	TGTGCCAGCAGCGTAGACGCGGGAGTCCATGACAATGAGCAGTTCTTC	CASSVDAGVHDNEQFF
NA	TRBV11-3	TRBJ2-1	TRBD1	TGTGCCAGCAGCCTTACGGGACAGAGCTCCTACAATGAGCAGTTCTTC	CASSLTGQSSYNEQFF
NA	TRBV11-2	TRBJ2-2	TRBD2	TGTGCCAGCAGCCCCCCCAGCGGGAGGGGCACCGGGGAGCTGTTTTTT	CASSPPSGRGTGELFF
NA	TRBV30	TRBJ2-1	TRBD2	TGTGCCTGGAGTGGGGAGGTAGCGGGAGGCTCCTACAATGAGCAGTTCTTC	CAWSGEVAGGSYNEQFF
NA	TRBV12-5	TRBJ2-1	TRBD2	TGTGCTAGTGGTTTCCTAATCCCCACTAGCGGAACCTACAATGAGCAGTTCTTC	CASGFLIPTSGTYNEQFF
NA	TRBV7-6	TRBJ2-7	TRBD1	TGTGCCAGCAGCCCGAAGGGACAGGGGGCCTACGAGCAGTACTTC	CASSPKGQGAYEQYF
NA	TRBV7-3	TRBJ2-1	TRBD1	TGTGCCAGCAGCTTATTACAGGGGAACTACAATGAGCAGTTCTTC	CASSLLQGNYNEQFF
NA	TRBV7-9	TRBJ2-1	TRBD2	TGTGCCAGCAGTCCCGGACTAGCGGGAGCTGTTAATGAGCAGTTCTTC	CASSPGLAGAVNEQFF
NA	TRBV7-6	TRBJ1-5	NA	TGTGCCAGCAGCTCGGGTGTCCAGCCCCAGCATTTT	CASSSGVQPQHF
NA	TRBV28	TRBJ2-7	NA	TGTGCCAGCAGTTTTAGTTCTCTGGGCTACTACGAGCAGTACTTC	CASSFSSLGYYEQYF
NA	TRBV14	TRBJ2-1	TRBD2	TGTGCCAGCAGCCCCTGGACTAGCAGCTACAATGAGCAGTTCTTC	CASSPWTSSYNEQFF
NA	TRBV6-6	TRBJ2-3	NA	TGTGCCAGCAGTTCAGCGGCACAGAGGATCCCTACGCAGTATTTT	CASSSAAQRIPTQYF
NA	TRBV2	TRBJ2-7	TRBD2	TGTGCCAGCACCCCGGGGGGGGTTTCGGGTTACGAGCAGTACTTC	CASTPGGVSGYEQYF